One and the same sample provided the 10 T cell receptor beta chains below, sequenced in a study of shared clonotypes between healthy human individuals. Produced via immunoSEQ multiplex PCR; TCRdb's table is partial and in-frame only. The table shows over 950,000 clones, with about 72% occurring only once. Sequenced material: memory CD4+ T cells from PBMCs. Regarding subset: CD45RA-negative fraction. These TCRs come from a man in his late teens or twenties in good health. Some clones in this sample may be carry-over from other donors' samples.

The chain couples TRBV28 to TRBJ2-5; 11 nucleotides agree with TRBD1. After removal of 10 bases from V and 4 bases from J, the junction contained 8 bases not matched to a gene. The CDR3 is 14 amino acids. CDR1 MDHEN and CDR2 SYDVKM come from the germline V gene. This CDR3 reads CATTGTGGAETQYF. CDR3 bases: TGTGCCACCACCGGGACAGGGGGTGCAGAGACCCAGTACTTC.

This clone was counted between two and nine times. The rearrangement joins TRBV19 to TRBJ1-3; TRBD1 is a possible D gene (6 bases). From germline, CDR1 is LNHDA and CDR2 SQIVND (reference sequence). Trimming left V 8 bases short and J 0 bases short, with 17 bases between. The CDR3 contains 16 residues. The chain's CDR3 is CASSDRSRNSGNTIYF. Here the CDR3 DNA reads TGTGCCAGTTCGGACAGAAGCAGAAACTCTGGAAACACCATATATTTT.

The chain links TRBV18 to TRBJ1-1, with unresolved D. V lost 2 bases and J lost 7, with 8 bases in between. The CDR3 runs to 12 residues. The V gene's germline CDR1 is KGHSH and CDR2 LQKENI. CDR3 nucleotides: TGTGCCAGCTCACCAATAAGGTATGAAGCTTTCTTT. Amino acid sequence: CASSPIRYEAFF.

This clone was counted between two and nine times. The chain employs TRBV2 and TRBJ1-1; weak D call: TRBD1 (5 bases). CDR1 and CDR2 from the germline V gene are SNHLY and FYNNEI. Trimming took off 7 bases at V and 1 base at J, with 10 bases between the two ends. CDR3 length: 13 residues. The CDR3 bases are TGTGCCAGCACGGGGGATTCGAACACTGAAGCTTTCTTT. Protein sequence: CASTGDSNTEAFF.

V usage is TRBV5-1 and J usage is TRBJ1-2; tentatively, D is TRBD1 (6 bases). V dropped 4 bases and J dropped 8 bases, with 15 bases sitting between them. Germline V gives CDR1 SGHRS, CDR2 YFSETQ. The CDR3 is made up of 13 amino acids. The chain's CDR3 is CASSLQGIEGYTF. The CDR3 nucleotides read TGCGCCAGCAGCCTCCAGGGGATAGAGGGCTACACCTTC.

This clone was recorded only once. The genes are TRBV10-3 and TRBJ2-3, with D tentatively TRBD2 (5 bases). Germline assignment: CDR1 ENHRY and CDR2 SYGVKD. The length of the CDR3 is 14 residues. Trimming stripped 5 bases from V and 2 bases from J, with 11 bases between. The CDR3 sequence: CAISSLAYTDTQYF. The CDR3 nucleotides read TGTGCCATCAGTTCGTTAGCGTACACAGATACGCAGTATTTT.

The CDR3 is CASSLGTSGLADTQYF. CDR3 DNA sequence: TGTGCCAGCAGCTTAGGCACTAGCGGGCTCGCAGATACGCAGTATTTT. The gene calls are TRBV7-9 and TRBJ2-3, with 9 positions matching TRBD2. CDR1 is SEHNR, CDR2 FQNEAQ, per germline (reference sequence). This CDR3 has 16 residues. J gave up 4 bases and V 1 base, and 6 bases lay outside the gene matches.

V gene TRBV6-4 combines with J gene TRBJ2-7; no clear D. Per germline, CDR1 MRHNA and CDR2 SNTAGT. V was shortened by 4 bases and J by 2 bases, with 15 bases between the two germline ends. This CDR3 is 15 amino acids long. The CDR3 DNA reads as TGTGCCAGCAGTGTCCAGATGTGGAACACCTACGAGCAGTACTTC. Translated: CASSVQMWNTYEQYF.

This sequence joins TRBV12-5 and TRBJ2-2; D is possibly TRBD2 (6 bases). This CDR3 region has 15 residues. Germline V gene lookup returns CDR1 LGHNT and CDR2 FRNRAP. V gave up 3 bases and J gave up 4 bases, with 12 bases separating them. The CDR3 reads CASGLTGVITGELFF. The CDR3 nucleotides are TGTGCTAGTGGTTTAACGGGGGTGATCACCGGGGAGCTGTTTTTT.

This chain links TRBV6-1 with TRBJ2-2; D gene ambiguous. Trimming pared 6 bases from V and 5 bases from J, leaving 10 bases between. The CDR3 contains 13 residues. Looked up from germline, CDR1 is MNHNS and CDR2 is SASEGT. DNA for the CDR3: TGTGCCAGCAGCCACGGACCGACCGGGGAGCTGTTTTTT. This encodes CASSHGPTGELFF.